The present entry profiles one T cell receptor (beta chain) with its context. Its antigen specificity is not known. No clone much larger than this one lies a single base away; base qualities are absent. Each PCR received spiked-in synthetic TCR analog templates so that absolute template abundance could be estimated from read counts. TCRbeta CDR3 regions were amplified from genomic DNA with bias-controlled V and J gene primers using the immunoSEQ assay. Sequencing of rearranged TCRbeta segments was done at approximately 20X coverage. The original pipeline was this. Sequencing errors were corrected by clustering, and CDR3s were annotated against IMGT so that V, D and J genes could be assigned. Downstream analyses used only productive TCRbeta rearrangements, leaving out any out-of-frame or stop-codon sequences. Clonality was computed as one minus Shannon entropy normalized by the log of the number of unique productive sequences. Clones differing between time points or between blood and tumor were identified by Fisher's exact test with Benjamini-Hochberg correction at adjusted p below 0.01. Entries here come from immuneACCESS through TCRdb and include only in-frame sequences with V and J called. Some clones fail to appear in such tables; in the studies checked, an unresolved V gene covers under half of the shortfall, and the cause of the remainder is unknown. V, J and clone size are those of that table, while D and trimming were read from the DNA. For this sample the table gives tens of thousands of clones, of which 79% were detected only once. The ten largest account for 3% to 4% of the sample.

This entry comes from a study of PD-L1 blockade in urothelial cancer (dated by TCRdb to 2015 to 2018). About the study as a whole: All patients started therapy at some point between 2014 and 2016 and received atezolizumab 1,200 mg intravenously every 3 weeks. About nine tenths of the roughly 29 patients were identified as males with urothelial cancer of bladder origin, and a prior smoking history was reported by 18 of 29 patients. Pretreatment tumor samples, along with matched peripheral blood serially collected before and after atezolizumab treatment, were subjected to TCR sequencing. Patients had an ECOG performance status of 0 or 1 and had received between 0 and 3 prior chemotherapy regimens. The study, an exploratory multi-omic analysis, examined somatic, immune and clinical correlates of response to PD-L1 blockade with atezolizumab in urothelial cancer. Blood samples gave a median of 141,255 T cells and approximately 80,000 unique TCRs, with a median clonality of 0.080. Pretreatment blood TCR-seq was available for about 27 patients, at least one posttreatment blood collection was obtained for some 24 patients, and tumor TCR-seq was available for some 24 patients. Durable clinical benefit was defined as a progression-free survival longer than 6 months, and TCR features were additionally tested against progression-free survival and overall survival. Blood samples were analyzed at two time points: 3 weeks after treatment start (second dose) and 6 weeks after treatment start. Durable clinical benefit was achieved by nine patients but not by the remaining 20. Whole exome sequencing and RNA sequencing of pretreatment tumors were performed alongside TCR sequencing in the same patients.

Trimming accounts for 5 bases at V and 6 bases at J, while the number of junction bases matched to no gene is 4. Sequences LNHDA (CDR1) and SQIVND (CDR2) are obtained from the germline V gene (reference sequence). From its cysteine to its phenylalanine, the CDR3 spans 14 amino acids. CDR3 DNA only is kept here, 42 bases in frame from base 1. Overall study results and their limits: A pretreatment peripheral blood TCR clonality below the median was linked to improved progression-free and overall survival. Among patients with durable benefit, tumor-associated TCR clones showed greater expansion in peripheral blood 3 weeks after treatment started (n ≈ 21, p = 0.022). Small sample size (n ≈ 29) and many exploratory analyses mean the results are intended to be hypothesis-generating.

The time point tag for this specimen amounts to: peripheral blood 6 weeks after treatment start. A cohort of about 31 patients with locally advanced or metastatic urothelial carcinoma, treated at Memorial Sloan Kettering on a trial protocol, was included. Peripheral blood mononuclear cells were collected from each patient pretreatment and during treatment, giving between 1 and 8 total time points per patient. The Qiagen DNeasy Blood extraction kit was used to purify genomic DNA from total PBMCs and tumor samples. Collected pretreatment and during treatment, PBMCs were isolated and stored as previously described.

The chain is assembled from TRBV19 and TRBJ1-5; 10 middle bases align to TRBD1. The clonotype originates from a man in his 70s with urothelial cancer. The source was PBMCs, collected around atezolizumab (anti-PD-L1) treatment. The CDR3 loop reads CASSDRGLSQPQHF. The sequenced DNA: TGTGCCAGTAGTGACAGGGGGCTGAGTCAGCCCCAGCATTTT.